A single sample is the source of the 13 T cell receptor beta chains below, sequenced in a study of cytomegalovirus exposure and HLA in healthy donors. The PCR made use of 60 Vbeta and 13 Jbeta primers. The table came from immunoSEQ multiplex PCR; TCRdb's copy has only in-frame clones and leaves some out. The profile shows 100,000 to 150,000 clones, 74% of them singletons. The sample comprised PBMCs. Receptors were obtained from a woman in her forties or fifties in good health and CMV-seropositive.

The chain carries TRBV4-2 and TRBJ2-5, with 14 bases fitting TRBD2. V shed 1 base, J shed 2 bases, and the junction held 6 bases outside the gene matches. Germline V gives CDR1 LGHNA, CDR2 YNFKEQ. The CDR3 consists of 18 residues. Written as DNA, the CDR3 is TGTGCCAGCAGCCAAGGGAGGACTAGCGGGGGGTTTCAAGAGACCCAGTACTTC. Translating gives CASSQGRTSGGFQETQYF.

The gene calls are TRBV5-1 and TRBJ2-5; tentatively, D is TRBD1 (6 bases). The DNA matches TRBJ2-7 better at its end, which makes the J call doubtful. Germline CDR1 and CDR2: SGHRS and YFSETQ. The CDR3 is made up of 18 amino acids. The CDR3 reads CASSLDSNWGRSGREQYF. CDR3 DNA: TGCGCCAGCAGCTTGGATTCAAACTGGGGGCGAAGTGGGCGCGAGCAGTACTTC.

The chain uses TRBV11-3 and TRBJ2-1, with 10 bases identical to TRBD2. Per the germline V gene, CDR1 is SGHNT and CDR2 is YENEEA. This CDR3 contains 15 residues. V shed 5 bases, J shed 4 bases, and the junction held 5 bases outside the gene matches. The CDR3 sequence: CASSLGLAAYNEQFF. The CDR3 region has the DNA TGTGCCAGCAGCCTCGGACTAGCGGCATACAATGAGCAGTTCTTC.

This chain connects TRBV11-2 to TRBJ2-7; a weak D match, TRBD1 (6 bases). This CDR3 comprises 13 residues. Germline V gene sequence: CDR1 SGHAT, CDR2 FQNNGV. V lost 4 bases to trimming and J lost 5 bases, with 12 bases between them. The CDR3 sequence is CASSSKQGHEQYF. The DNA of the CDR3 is TGTGCCAGCAGCTCTAAACAGGGCCACGAGCAGTACTTC.

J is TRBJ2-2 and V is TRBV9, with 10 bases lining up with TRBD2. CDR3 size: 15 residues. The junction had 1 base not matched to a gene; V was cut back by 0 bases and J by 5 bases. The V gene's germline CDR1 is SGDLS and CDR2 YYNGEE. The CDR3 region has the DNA TGTGCCAGCAGCGTAGAACTAGCGGGGACCGGGGAGCTGTTTTTT. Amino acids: CASSVELAGTGELFF. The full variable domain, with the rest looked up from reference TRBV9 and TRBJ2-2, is DSGVTQTPKHLITATGQRVTLRCSPRSGDLSVYWYQQSLDQGLQFLIQYYNGEERAKGNILERFSAQQFPDLHSELNLSSLELGDSALYFCASSVELAGTGELFFGEGSRLTVL.

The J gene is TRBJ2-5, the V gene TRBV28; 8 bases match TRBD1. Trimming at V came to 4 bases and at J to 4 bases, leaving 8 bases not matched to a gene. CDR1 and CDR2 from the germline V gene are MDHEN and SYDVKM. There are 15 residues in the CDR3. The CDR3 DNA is TGTGCCAGCAGTTCCCAGGACAGGGCGGGAGAGACCCAGTACTTC. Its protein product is CASSSQDRAGETQYF.

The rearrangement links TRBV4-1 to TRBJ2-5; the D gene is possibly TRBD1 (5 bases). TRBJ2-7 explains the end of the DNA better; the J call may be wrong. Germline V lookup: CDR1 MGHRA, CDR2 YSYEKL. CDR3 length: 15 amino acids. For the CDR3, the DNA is TGCGCCAGCAGCCAAGTACAAGGGGCTGGCTACGAGCAGTACTTC. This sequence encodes CASSQVQGAGYEQYF.

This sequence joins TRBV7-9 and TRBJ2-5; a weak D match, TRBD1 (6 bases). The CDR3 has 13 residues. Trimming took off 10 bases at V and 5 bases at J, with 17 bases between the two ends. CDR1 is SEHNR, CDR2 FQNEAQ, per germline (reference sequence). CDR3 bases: TGTGCCACAGGGGTTCCGGGCGGGGAGACCCAGTACTTC. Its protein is CATGVPGGETQYF.

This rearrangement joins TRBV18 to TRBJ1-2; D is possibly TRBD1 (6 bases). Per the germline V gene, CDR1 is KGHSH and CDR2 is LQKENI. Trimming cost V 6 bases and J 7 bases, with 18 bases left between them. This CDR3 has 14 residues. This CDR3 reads CASSDGYRVGGYTF. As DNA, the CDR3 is TGTGCCAGCTCCGACGGGTACAGGGTTGGTGGCTACACCTTC.

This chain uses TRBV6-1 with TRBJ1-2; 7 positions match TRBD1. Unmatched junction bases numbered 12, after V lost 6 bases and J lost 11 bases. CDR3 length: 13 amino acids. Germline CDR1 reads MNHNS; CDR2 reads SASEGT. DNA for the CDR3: TGTGCCAGCAGCGCCCTCCGGGAGGGGGCGTACACCTTC. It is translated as CASSALREGAYTF.

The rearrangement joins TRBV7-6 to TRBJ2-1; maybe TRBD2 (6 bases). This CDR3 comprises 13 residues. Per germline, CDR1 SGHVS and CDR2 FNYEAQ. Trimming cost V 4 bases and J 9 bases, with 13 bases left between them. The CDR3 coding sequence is TGTGCCAGCAGCTCTAGGCTGGGGGGTGAGCAGTTCTTC. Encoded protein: CASSSRLGGEQFF. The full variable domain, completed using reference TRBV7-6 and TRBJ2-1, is GAGVSQSPRYKVTKRGQDVALRCDPISGHVSLYWYRQALGQGPEFLTYFNYEAQQDKSGLPNDRFSAERPEGSISTLTIQRTEQRDSAMYRCASSSRLGGEQFFGPGTRLTVL.

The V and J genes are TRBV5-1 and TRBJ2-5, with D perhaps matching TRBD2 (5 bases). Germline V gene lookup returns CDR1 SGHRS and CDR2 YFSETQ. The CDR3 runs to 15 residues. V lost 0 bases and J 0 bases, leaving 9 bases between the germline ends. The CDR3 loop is CASSLGQDYQETQYF. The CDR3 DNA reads TGCGCCAGCAGCTTGGGGCAGGACTACCAAGAGACCCAGTACTTC.

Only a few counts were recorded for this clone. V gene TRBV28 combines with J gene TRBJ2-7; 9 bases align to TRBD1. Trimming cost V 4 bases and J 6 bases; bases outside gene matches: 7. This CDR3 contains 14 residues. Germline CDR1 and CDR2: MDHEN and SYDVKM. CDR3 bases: TGTGCCAGCAGTTCGGGACAGGGTCCGCTCGAGCAGTACTTC. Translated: CASSSGQGPLEQYF.